The 14 T cell receptor beta chains in this list originate from one sample, sequenced in a study of shared clonotypes between healthy human individuals. The assay was immunoSEQ multiplex PCR, and TCRdb's table has in-frame clones only and misses some. The sample carries around 2.5 million clones, approximately 93% recorded once. The source material was naive CD4+ T cells from PBMCs. Specified subset: CD45RA+ positively selected. The source of these receptors is a young man in good health. Some clones in this sample may be carry-over from other donors' samples.

The chain uses TRBV25-1 and TRBJ1-1; D remains ambiguous. The CDR3 runs 12 residues. The V end was cut by 2 bases, the J end by 8 bases, with 9 bases between. Per germline, CDR1 MGHDK and CDR2 SYGVNS. The CDR3 coding sequence is TGTGCCAGCAGTGAAAGGTTCTTAGAAGCTTTCTTT. It specifies CASSERFLEAFF.

The chain couples TRBV28 to TRBJ2-5, with TRBD2 identical over 8 bases. Germline V gene data show CDR1 as MDHEN and CDR2 as SYDVKM. The CDR3 spans 21 residues. V lost 5 bases and J lost 1; bases outside the gene matches: 24. This chain's CDR3 is CASSPAPGAGWLAGGQETQYF. Written as DNA, the CDR3 is TGTGCCAGCAGTCCCGCCCCTGGCGCAGGGTGGCTAGCGGGTGGCCAAGAGACCCAGTACTTC. The full variable domain, its missing parts supplied by reference TRBV28 and TRBJ2-5, is DVKVTQSSRYLVKRTGEKVFLECVQDMDHENMFWYRQDPGLGLRLIYFSYDVKMKEKGDIPEGYSVSREKKERFSLILESASTNQTSMYLCASSPAPGAGWLAGGQETQYFGPGTRLLVL.

The CDR3: CASIRKDRLVRSYNEQFF. CDR3 sequence (DNA): TGTGCCAGTATCCGAAAGGATCGTCTAGTCCGCTCCTACAATGAGCAGTTCTTC. The chain has TRBV19 and TRBJ2-1; no definite D call. The CDR3 sequence is 18 residues long. V lost 7 bases and J lost 0, with 22 bases in between. Per germline, CDR1 LNHDA and CDR2 SQIVND (reference sequence).

V usage is TRBV19 and J usage is TRBJ2-1; perhaps TRBD1 as D (6 bases). The CDR3 has 14 amino acids. V lost 4 bases to trimming and J lost 10 bases, with 17 bases between them. Germline V gene lookup returns CDR1 LNHDA and CDR2 SQIVND (reference sequence). CDR3 sequence reads: CASSKADSSWEQFF. CDR3 nucleotide sequence: TGTGCCAGTAGTAAAGCGGACAGCTCATGGGAGCAGTTCTTC.

The V and J genes are TRBV5-4 and TRBJ2-1; 14 positions match TRBD2. V dropped 4 bases and J dropped 5; count of bases not matched to a gene: 8. Germline CDR1 SGHNT, CDR2 YYREEE (reference sequence). CDR3 size: 17 residues. DNA of the CDR3: TGTGCCAGCAGCCTCGGACTAGCGGGAGGTAGGGACAATGAGCAGTTCTTC. It specifies CASSLGLAGGRDNEQFF.

CDR3 DNA sequence: TGTGCCTGGAGTGTGGGACCGGTAAACACTGAAGCTTTCTTT. Its protein is CAWSVGPVNTEAFF. The V call is TRBV30, the J call TRBJ1-1; a possible D gene is TRBD1 (5 bases). Germline lookup yields CDR1 GTSNPN and CDR2 SVGIG (reference sequence). The V end was cut by 0 bases, the J end by 2 bases, with 10 bases between. This CDR3 comprises 14 residues.

Here the CDR3 reads CASSPLQGAHSGANVLTF. The CDR3 nucleotides are TGTGCCAGCTCACCGCTACAGGGGGCCCACTCTGGGGCCAACGTCCTGACTTTC. The chain uses TRBV18 and TRBJ2-6; 9 nucleotides line up with TRBD1. The CDR3 is made up of 18 amino acids. Germline lookup yields CDR1 KGHSH and CDR2 LQKENI. V lost 3 bases, J lost 0 bases, and 6 bases stayed unmatched.

This chain connects TRBV28 to TRBJ1-4, with D perhaps TRBD1 (6 bases). Trimming cost V 2 bases and J 8 bases, with 15 bases left between them. Looked up from germline, CDR1 is MDHEN and CDR2 is SYDVKM. There are 15 residues in the CDR3. CDR3 loop: CASSLLAGVGEKLFF. CDR3 nucleotide sequence: TGTGCCAGCAGTTTACTAGCAGGGGTTGGGGAAAAACTGTTTTTT.

The sample holds one count of this clone. The V call is TRBV7-3, the J call TRBJ1-1; the D is unclear. Germline CDR1 reads SGHTA; CDR2 reads FQGTGA. There are 15 residues in the CDR3. V lost 4 bases and J lost 8, with 20 bases in between. CDR3 sequence: CASSSTHGDPAEAFF. The CDR3 region has the DNA TGTGCCAGCAGCTCCACTCACGGCGACCCCGCGGAAGCTTTCTTT.

This chain connects TRBV28 to TRBJ1-2; D perhaps matches TRBD1 (6 bases). V gave up 5 bases and J gave up 6 bases, with 22 bases separating them. In germline, CDR1 is MDHEN, CDR2 SYDVKM. This CDR3 contains 16 residues. DNA for the CDR3: TGTGCCAGCAGTCCCTCCCCTAGGGGGGGCCCTAATGGCTACACCTTC. It specifies CASSPSPRGGPNGYTF.

The chain is built from TRBV9 and TRBJ2-1, with a possible D match to TRBD2 (5 bases). Germline assignment: CDR1 SGDLS and CDR2 YYNGEE. This CDR3 region has 12 residues. The germline V and J ends were trimmed by 3 bases and 10 bases, with 11 bases remaining between them. In DNA, the CDR3 is TGTGCCAGCAGCGCGAGCGGCCCGGAGCAGTTCTTC. Its translation: CASSASGPEQFF.

The chain combines TRBV5-1 with TRBJ2-3; possibly TRBD2 for D (5 bases). The CDR3 is 11 residues long. Germline loops: CDR1 SGHRS, CDR2 YFSETQ. V was cut by 0 bases and J by 14 bases, with 10 bases left in between. CDR3 loop: CASSLVEVRYF. The CDR3 nucleotides read TGCGCCAGCAGCTTGGTGGAGGTCCGGTATTTT.

The genes are TRBV7-2 and TRBJ2-5, with D tentatively TRBD2 (5 bases). Deletions cut 2 bases from V and 4 bases from J, with 8 bases between. The CDR3 covers 13 residues. From germline, CDR1 is SGHTA and CDR2 FQGNSA. CDR3 DNA: TGTGCCAGCAGCTTACGGACTTTAGAGACCCAGTACTTC. This codes for CASSLRTLETQYF.

This clone was recorded only once. This chain joins TRBV9 and TRBJ2-5, with a weak D call TRBD1 (6 bases). Trimming shortened V by 2 bases and J by 5 bases, and 13 bases separated the two germline ends. In germline, CDR1 is SGDLS, CDR2 YYNGEE. This CDR3 spans 14 amino acids. This chain's CDR3 is CASSVRGLEETQYF. CDR3 DNA: TGTGCCAGCAGCGTCAGGGGTTTGGAGGAGACCCAGTACTTC.